This T cell receptor beta chain was found in a study of OX40 agonist ivuxolimab in advanced cancers. Background on the study: Ivuxolimab was administered intravenously to patients at 0.01 to 10 mg/kg every 2 weeks. Patients achieving partial responses numbered three: one hepatocellular carcinoma case and two cutaneous melanoma cases.

Clones were sequenced by immunoSEQ multiplex PCR, and TCRdb holds only the in-frame ones, with some missing. The data contain 85,000 to 100,000 clones, around 82% of them singletons. About this clone: Antigen: not known.

Findings and caveats of the study: Compared with CD4+, CD8+ T cells on average had more expanded clones. Blood T cells, both CD4+ and CD8+, expanded clonally by week 6 at 0.1 to 3.0 mg/kg.

This TCR was recovered from an adult with an advanced solid tumor such as melanoma, head and neck, liver or kidney cancer. Specimen: CD4+ or CD8+ T cells sorted from blood, collected in a trial of the OX40 agonist ivuxolimab.

CDR3: CASSLDRGNNEKLFF. CDR3 DNA sequence: TGTGCCAGCTCACTGGACAGGGGCAATAATGAAAAACTGTTTTTT. V is TRBV18 and J is TRBJ1-4, with 9 bases lining up with TRBD1. The ends lost 4 bases at V and 4 bases at J; junction bases unmatched: 4. Germline loops: CDR1 KGHSH, CDR2 LQKENI. The CDR3 runs to 15 residues.